These 17 T cell receptor beta chains originate from one sample sequenced in a study of OX40 agonist ivuxolimab in advanced cancers. Here immunoSEQ multiplex PCR was the method, and the copy in TCRdb shows in-frame clones only, minus some. The data contain tens of thousands of clones, 86% of them singletons. The input for sequencing was CD4+ or CD8+ T cells sorted from blood, taken in a trial of the OX40 agonist ivuxolimab. Receptor source: an adult with an advanced solid tumor such as melanoma, head and neck, liver or kidney cancer.

This chain's CDR3 is CASTLQGGTEAFF. In DNA form, the CDR3 reads TGTGCCAGCACCTTACAGGGGGGAACTGAAGCTTTCTTT. The chain is built from TRBV5-5 and TRBJ1-1; 8 positions agree with TRBD1. The CDR3 totals 13 residues. The germline V gene encodes CDR1 SGHKS and CDR2 YYEKEE (reference sequence). Germline trimming cut 6 bases from V and 5 bases from J; bases unmatched to any gene: 6. The entire variable domain, with the rest obtained from reference TRBV5-5 and TRBJ1-1, is as follows: DAGVTQSPTHLIKTRGQQVTLRCSPISGHKSVSWYQQVLGQGPQFIFQYYEKEERGRGNFPDRFSARQFPNYSSELNVNALLLGDSALYLCASTLQGGTEAFFGQGTRLTVV.

The chain uses TRBV9 and TRBJ1-1; the D is unclear. The CDR3 runs to 14 residues. Germline CDR1 and CDR2: SGDLS and YYNGEE. The V end was cut by 0 bases, the J end by 5 bases, with 11 bases between. The CDR3 nucleotides are TGTGCCAGCAGCGTAGCGCCTGACGGGACTGAAGCTTTCTTT. Translation: CASSVAPDGTEAFF.

V usage is TRBV19 and J usage is TRBJ2-3; D tentatively fits TRBD1 or TRBD2 (5 bases each). V lost 9 bases and J 2 bases, leaving 18 bases between the germline ends. The V gene's germline CDR1 is LNHDA and CDR2 SQIVND (reference sequence). The CDR3 has 15 residues. Written as DNA, the CDR3 is TGTGCCAGCAGTCAAGGGGACCGTTACACAGATACGCAGTATTTT. This sequence encodes CASSQGDRYTDTQYF.

The V call is TRBV15, the J call TRBJ2-5; D possibly uses TRBD1 or TRBD2 (6 bases each). The CDR3 runs 14 residues. Per germline, CDR1 LNHNV and CDR2 YYDKDF (reference sequence). V lost 1 base to trimming and J lost 5 bases, with 11 bases between them. The CDR3 spells CATSRVGGGETQYF. CDR3 sequence (DNA): TGTGCCACCAGCAGAGTGGGGGGCGGTGAGACCCAGTACTTC.

The gene calls are TRBV7-6 and TRBJ1-4, with D unclear. The CDR3 totals 15 residues. The germline gives CDR1 SGHVS, CDR2 FNYEAQ. V lost 3 bases and J lost 7, with 15 bases in between. The DNA of the CDR3 is TGTGCCAGCAGCTTGTTGGCCGGGAGCGGTGAAAAACTGTTTTTT. Protein product: CASSLLAGSGEKLFF.

The chain recombines TRBV5-5 with TRBJ2-5, with 9 nucleotides matching TRBD1. Germline V gene data show CDR1 as SGHKS and CDR2 as YYEKEE (reference sequence). This CDR3 comprises 16 residues. V shed 0 bases, J shed 2 bases, and the junction held 5 bases outside the gene matches. CDR3 region: CASSLAVGQGQETQYF. CDR3 bases: TGTGCCAGCAGCTTGGCCGTGGGACAGGGTCAAGAGACCCAGTACTTC.

The chain recombines TRBV2 with TRBJ2-3; 11 positions agree with TRBD2. The CDR3 runs 18 residues. CDR1 SNHLY and CDR2 FYNNEI come from the germline V gene. V lost 4 bases and J lost 0; bases outside the gene matches: 9. CDR3 nucleotide sequence: TGTGCCAGCAGTGTGGGACTAGCGGTACACTTTAGCACAGATACGCAGTATTTT. It codes for CASSVGLAVHFSTDTQYF.

The chain couples TRBV2 to TRBJ2-2, with a weak D call TRBD2 (6 bases). V lost 9 bases to trimming and J lost 5 bases, with 16 bases between them. This CDR3 is 14 amino acids long. Germline V CDR1 and CDR2: SNHLY, FYNNEI. The CDR3 spells CASVGQRATGELFF. CDR3 coding DNA: TGTGCCAGTGTCGGCCAGCGGGCGACCGGGGAGCTGTTTTTT.

The J gene is TRBJ2-1, the V gene TRBV27, with 8 bases that match TRBD2. Germline CDR1 MNHEY, CDR2 SMNVEV (reference sequence). J was trimmed by 0 bases and V by 0 bases; bases with no gene match: 13. The CDR3 has 20 amino acids. CDR3 nucleotide sequence: TGTGCCAGCAGTTTATCGACAGGCGGGAGGACTTCGAGCTCCTACAATGAGCAGTTCTTC. The encoded protein is CASSLSTGGRTSSSYNEQFF.

V and J are TRBV2 and TRBJ1-1; no reliable D call. Per the germline V gene, CDR1 is SNHLY and CDR2 is FYNNEI. The CDR3 sequence is 15 residues long. Trimming shortened V by 2 bases and J by 7 bases, and 17 bases separated the two germline ends. This CDR3 is CASSELAQTFGEAFF. The CDR3 nucleotides read TGTGCCAGCAGTGAACTAGCCCAGACTTTCGGTGAAGCTTTCTTT.

A note on this clone: Other DNA sequences from this sample encode an identical CDR3 as well. The chain employs TRBV11-2 and TRBJ2-7; tentative D call: TRBD2 (6 bases). The CDR3 runs 14 residues. CDR1 is SGHAT, CDR2 FQNNGV, per germline. Trimming removed 4 bases from V and 2 bases from J, with 12 bases in between. CDR3 residues: CASSSDGGTYEQYF. Written as DNA, the CDR3 is TGTGCCAGCAGCTCCGACGGGGGAACCTACGAGCAGTACTTC.

The chain joins TRBV7-8 to TRBJ2-3; D gene unclear. Trimming cost V 1 base and J 7 bases, with 9 bases left between them. The V gene's germline CDR1 is SGHVS and CDR2 FQNEAQ. The CDR3 extends over 13 amino acids. For the CDR3, the DNA is TGTGCCAGCAGCTTAGGGTCGGCGAATACGCAGTATTTT. It specifies CASSLGSANTQYF. The full variable domain, in which reference TRBV7-8 and TRBJ2-3 provide the parts outside the CDR3, is GAGVSQSPRYKVAKRGQDVALRCDPISGHVSLFWYQQALGQGPEFLTYFQNEAQLDKSGLPSDRFFAERPEGSVSTLKIQRTQQEDSAVYLCASSLGSANTQYFGPGTRLTVL.

The chain employs TRBV2 and TRBJ2-3; TRBD2 agrees at 10 bases. In germline, CDR1 is SNHLY, CDR2 FYNNEI. There are 16 residues in the CDR3. After removal of 7 bases from V and 0 bases from J, the junction contained 7 bases not matched to a gene. The CDR3 region has the DNA TGTGCCAGCAACCTAGCGGGAGTACGGAGCACAGATACGCAGTATTTT. It codes for CASNLAGVRSTDTQYF. Complete variable domain (other parts from reference TRBV2 and TRBJ2-3): EPEVTQTPSHQVTQMGQEVILRCVPISNHLYFYWYRQILGQKVEFLVSFYNNEISEKSEIFDDQFSVERPDGSNFTLKIRSTKLEDSAMYFCASNLAGVRSTDTQYFGPGTRLTVL.

This clone appeared a few times. The J gene is TRBJ2-2, the V gene TRBV21-1; TRBD1 reflects the table's D call only, with no check against the DNA. TRBV21-1 is given as a pseudogene. This CDR3 region has 16 residues. The CDR3 coding sequence is TGTGCCAGCCAGTCTATTAGGGGCCCAAACACCGGGGAGCTGTTTTTT. Translating gives CASQSIRGPNTGELFF.

V and J are TRBV2 and TRBJ2-5, with 9 bases identical to TRBD2. V lost 3 bases to trimming and J lost 5 bases; unmatched junction nucleotides: 4. Looked up from germline, CDR1 is SNHLY and CDR2 is FYNNEI. CDR3 length: 14 residues. The CDR3 is CASSEALAGETQYF. DNA of the CDR3: TGTGCCAGCAGTGAGGCCCTAGCGGGGGAGACCCAGTACTTC. The full variable domain, rest sourced from reference TRBV2 and TRBJ2-5, is EPEVTQTPSHQVTQMGQEVILRCVPISNHLYFYWYRQILGQKVEFLVSFYNNEISEKSEIFDDQFSVERPDGSNFTLKIRSTKLEDSAMYFCASSEALAGETQYFGPGTRLLVL.

The J gene is TRBJ2-1, the V gene TRBV6-5, with D possibly being TRBD2 (5 bases). The CDR3 sequence is 14 residues long. The V gene lost 0 bases and the J gene lost 4 bases, with 7 bases spanning the gap. Germline V gene lookup returns CDR1 MNHEY and CDR2 SVGAGI. The CDR3 DNA reads as TGTGCCAGCAGTTACTCATCGGGGTACAATGAGCAGTTCTTC. Protein sequence: CASSYSSGYNEQFF.

This clone was counted a single time. The rearrangement links TRBV11-2 to TRBJ2-1; D is unresolved. Trimming cost V 0 bases and J 8 bases, with 5 bases left between them. Per germline, CDR1 SGHAT and CDR2 FQNNGV. The CDR3 contains 12 residues. In DNA form, the CDR3 reads TGTGCCAGCAGCTTAGAAGCCCATGAGCAGTTCTTC. Its protein product is CASSLEAHEQFF.